This passage covers 2 T cell receptor beta chains from one sample sequenced in a study of human T cells and chemical hapten exposure. Specified time point: pre-sensitization, week 0. Treatment of the sample: therapeutic diphenylcyclopropenone sensitization with weekly scalp DPC. MiXCR, applied by TCRdb to the RACE reads, yields one record per CDR3 protein. Among over 300,000 distinct CDR3 sequences listed, around 5.5% were seen once. The sample was whole blood, taken in connection with sensitization to the hapten diphenylcyclopropenone (DPC). These receptor sequences come from a woman aged 45-60 years with alopecia areata. Some clones in this sample may be carry-over from other donors' samples.

The CDR3 spells CASSQLAEQETQYF. The CDR3 DNA follows: TGTGCCAGCAGCCAACTAGCGGAGCAAGAGACCCAGTACTTC. The chain has TRBV28 and TRBJ2-5; TRBD2 agrees at 8 bases. The J segment lost 2 bases and the V segment lost 6 bases, leaving 5 bases of the junction unmatched. Germline lookup yields CDR1 MDHEN and CDR2 SYDVKM. The CDR3 is 14 residues long.

This clonotype showed up many times. This chain links TRBV12-3 or TRBV12-4 with TRBJ1-2; D gene uncertain. There are 13 residues in the CDR3. V was trimmed by 3 bases and J by 6 bases, leaving 11 bases between them. The CDR3 is CASSFLRENGYTF. The CDR3 nucleotides read TGTGCCAGCAGTTTTTTAAGGGAAAATGGCTACACCTTC.